This T cell receptor (beta chain) was documented in a study of T-cell reconstitution after alpha-beta-depleted transplantation in children. Unique molecular identifiers were incorporated when the TCRbeta library was constructed. Each CDR3 protein gets one entry after TCRdb re-called the PCR reads with MiXCR. The profile shows 600,000 to 700,000 distinct CDR3 sequences, about 15% of them singletons. The CDR3 has 13 amino acids. J lost 9 bases, V lost 5 bases, and 5 bases had no gene match. Germline lookup yields CDR1 MNHEY and CDR2 SVGEGT. The V call is TRBV6-2 or TRBV6-3, the J call TRBJ2-1; 9 bases fit TRBD1. The sequenced sample was PBMCs from the stem cell graft donor, obtained from the stem cell graft. This TCR was recovered from a human donor who donated a stem cell graft to a child with acute myeloid leukemia. The CDR3 nucleotides read TGTGCCAGCAGTAACACAGGGGGCAGTGAGCAGTTCTTC. Encoded protein: CASSNTGGSEQFF.